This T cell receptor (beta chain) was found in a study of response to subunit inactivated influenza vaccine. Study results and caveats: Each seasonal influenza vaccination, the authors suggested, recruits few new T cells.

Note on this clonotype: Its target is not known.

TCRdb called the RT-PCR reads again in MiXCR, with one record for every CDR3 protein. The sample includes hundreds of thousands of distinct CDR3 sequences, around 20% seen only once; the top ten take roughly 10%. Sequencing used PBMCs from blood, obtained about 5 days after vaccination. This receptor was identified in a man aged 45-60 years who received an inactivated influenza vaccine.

Here the CDR3 DNA reads TGTGCCAGCAGTCCCTTACTAGGGTCGGTCACCGGGGAGCTGTTTTTT. Amino acids: CASSPLLGSVTGELFF. The V gene is TRBV6-2 or TRBV6-3, the J gene TRBJ2-2, with a tentative D call TRBD2 (5 bases). The CDR3 is made up of 16 amino acids. Germline assignment: CDR1 MNHEY and CDR2 SVGEGT. V was shortened by 5 bases and J by 4 bases, with 17 bases between the two germline ends.